This is a list of T cell receptor beta chains from one sample in a study of neurological immune-mediated disorders. TCRdb itself ran the 5' RACE reads through MiXCR, one entry per CDR3 protein. The sample carries about 46,000 distinct CDR3 sequences, around 4.3% recorded once. Sequenced sample: PBMCs. The receptors originated from a woman aged 60-70 years with multiple sclerosis. CDR3s include the opening cysteine and the closing phenylalanine or tryptophan. A D gene is named only where the DNA matches it firmly. The size of a clone is reported for some rows only, either as once, few or many, or as a class for expanded clones.

DNA | CDR3 | V | D | size | J
TGCAGTGCTAGAGAACCCAGGGGTTTGTGGAATGAGCAGTTCTTC | CSAREPRGLWNEQFF | TRBV20-1 | - | few | TRBJ2-1
TGCAGTGCTAGAGAGGTGGAGACCCAGTACTTC | CSAREVETQYF | TRBV20-1 | - | many | TRBJ2-5
TGCAGTGCTAGACAAGGACAGTACAATGAGCAGTTCTTC | CSARQGQYNEQFF | TRBV20-1 | - | - | TRBJ2-1
TGTGCCAGCAGTGATGAGGTCTCTGGGGCCAACGTCCTGACTTTC | CASSDEVSGANVLTF | TRBV25-1 | - | many | TRBJ2-6
TGCAGTGCTAGCACCTGGGGCGCGACAGGCCACTATGGCTACACCTTC | CSASTWGATGHYGYTF | TRBV20-1 | - | many | TRBJ1-2
TGTGCCAGCAGCTTTAGTACTCCCGAAGGAGATACGCAGTATTTT | CASSFSTPEGDTQYF | TRBV7-9 | - | - | TRBJ2-3
TGCGCCAGCACGACAGGGGAGACATTCACAGATACGCAGTATTTT | CASTTGETFTDTQYF | TRBV5-1 | TRBD1 | many | TRBJ2-3
TGCAGTGTTCTTCCCGGACAGGGAGGAACAGATACGCAGTATTTT | CSVLPGQGGTDTQYF | TRBV20-1 | TRBD1 | few | TRBJ2-3
TGCGCCAGCAGCCCCGGGACGGAATATGGCTACACCTTC | CASSPGTEYGYTF | TRBV10-1 | - | few | TRBJ1-2
TGCGCCAGCAGCTCAGGCGACAGGAATCAGCCCCAGCATTTT | CASSSGDRNQPQHF | TRBV5-1 | - | - | TRBJ1-5
TGTGCCAGCAGCTCCTTCTCAGAGACCCAGTACTTC | CASSSFSETQYF | TRBV7-9 | - | few | TRBJ2-5
TGTGCCACCAGTGATTTTGAGACCCAGTACTTC | CATSDFETQYF | TRBV24-1 | - | many | TRBJ2-5
TGCAGTGGTCAAGGACAGGCGAATTCACCCCTCCACTTT | CSGQGQANSPLHF | TRBV20-1 | TRBD1 | many | TRBJ1-6
TGTGCCATCAGTCCACTAAGGGAGCAGTACTTC | CAISPLREQYF | TRBV10-3 | - | many | TRBJ2-7
TGTGCCAGCAGGAAAGGGGGGTTGGGCAATCAGCCCCAGAATTTT | CASRKGGLGNQPQNF | TRBV7-8 | - | few | TRBJ1-5
TGTGCCAGCAGTGGTACGGGACTAGGAGTTAACGGGGAGCTGTTTTTT | CASSGTGLGVNGELFF | TRBV6-6 | TRBD2 | few | TRBJ2-2
TGTGCCAGCACCCAAGGGGGATTAGGGTCACCCCTCCACTTT | CASTQGGLGSPLHF | TRBV12-3/TRBV12-4 | - | - | TRBJ1-6
TGCGCCAGCAGCTTACATAGGAGCTCCTACAATGAGCAGTTCTTC | CASSLHRSSYNEQFF | TRBV5-1 | - | few | TRBJ2-1